Listed here are 20 T cell receptor beta chains from one sample, sequenced in a study of blood T cells in healthy people across ages. Through a sample-barcoded 5' primer and a J-beta primer mix, a second PCR was run for roughly 7 to 11 cycles. TCRdb passed the 5' RACE reads through MiXCR, listing each CDR3 protein once. Found here are about 970,000 distinct CDR3 sequences, roughly half of them singletons; the top ten hold roughly a fifth. The sequencing sample was made of blood. The receptors come from a woman aged 55 to 70 in good health.

The J gene is TRBJ2-3, the V gene TRBV11-2, with 11 nucleotides matching TRBD2. Germline V CDR1 and CDR2: SGHAT, FQNNGV. Trimming removed 4 bases from V and 3 bases from J; junction bases left unmatched: 3. The CDR3 runs 15 residues. CDR3 nucleotides: TGTGCCAGCAGCTCTAGCGGGAGGAGGACAGATACGCAGTATTTT. Protein product: CASSSSGRRTDTQYF.

This clonotype came up a few times. J is TRBJ2-7 and V is TRBV5-1; D gene uncertain. The CDR3 length is 10 residues. Germline V CDR1 and CDR2: SGHRS, YFSETQ. Trimming left V 7 bases short and J 5 bases short, with 7 bases between. Written as DNA, the CDR3 is TGCGCCAGCGTCGAAAACGAGCAGTACTTC. The encoded protein is CASVENEQYF.

V is TRBV20-1 and J is TRBJ1-1; 8 nucleotides align to TRBD1. CDR1 is DFQATT and CDR2 is SNEGSKA in the germline V gene (reference sequence). The CDR3 contains 15 residues. Trimming removed 5 bases from V and 4 bases from J; junction bases left unmatched: 12. The CDR3 nucleotides are TGCAGTGCTCCCCTCTTTGGACAGGGCGGCACTGAAGCTTTCTTT. Amino acids: CSAPLFGQGGTEAFF.

V usage is TRBV20-1 and J usage is TRBJ2-1; TRBD1 might be the D (6 bases). The CDR3 is 13 amino acids. Trimming left V 6 bases short and J 6 bases short, with 15 bases between. Per germline, CDR1 DFQATT and CDR2 SNEGSKA (reference sequence). DNA of the CDR3: TGCAGTGCGCCAACCTCCAGGGGCAATGAGCAGTTCTTC. As protein: CSAPTSRGNEQFF.

The chain combines TRBV20-1 with TRBJ2-5, with 7 nucleotides matching TRBD2. This CDR3 spans 14 amino acids. Germline CDR1 reads DFQATT; CDR2 reads SNEGSKA (reference sequence). The J segment lost 4 bases and the V segment lost 3 bases, leaving 8 bases of the junction unmatched. The CDR3 spells CSASLGGSSETQYF. The CDR3 coding sequence is TGCAGTGCTAGTTTGGGCGGGAGCTCAGAGACCCAGTACTTC.

V is TRBV20-1 and J is TRBJ1-6; D may be TRBD1 (5 bases). Trimming left V 4 bases short and J 8 bases short, with 24 bases between. Germline CDR1 is DFQATT and CDR2 is SNEGSKA (reference sequence). This CDR3 has 17 residues. This CDR3 is CSATTGWPWLGYSPLHF. In nucleotides, the CDR3 is TGCAGTGCTACCACAGGTTGGCCGTGGTTGGGCTATTCACCCCTCCACTTT.

The chain links TRBV20-1 to TRBJ1-5; D call uncertain. V was pared by 3 bases and J by 15 bases, with 15 bases between. Germline values: CDR1 DFQATT, CDR2 SNEGSKA (reference sequence). The CDR3 runs to 11 residues. CDR3 sequence reads: CSASRTEAGHF. CDR3 sequence (DNA): TGCAGTGCTAGCCGGACCGAGGCAGGGCATTTT.

The rearrangement links TRBV7-2 to TRBJ2-5; 7 nucleotides align to TRBD2. With 6 bases clipped from V and 3 bases from J, the junction kept 13 bases outside the gene matches. Germline lookup yields CDR1 SGHTA and CDR2 FQGNSA. This CDR3 has 16 amino acids. The CDR3 is CASRHPGLRGKETQYF. CDR3 coding DNA: TGTGCCAGCAGGCACCCGGGACTACGGGGGAAAGAGACCCAGTACTTC. The full variable domain, its missing parts supplied by reference TRBV7-2 and TRBJ2-5, is GAGVSQSPSNKVTEKGKDVELRCDPISGHTALYWYRQSLGQGLEFLIYFQGNSAPDKSGLPSDRFSAERTGGSVSTLTIQRTQQEDSAVYLCASRHPGLRGKETQYFGPGTRLLVL.

The chain carries TRBV5-1 and TRBJ1-2; TRBD1 is a possible D gene (6 bases). V was trimmed by 3 bases and J by 6 bases, leaving 18 bases between them. The germline V gene encodes CDR1 SGHRS and CDR2 YFSETQ. The CDR3 is 15 amino acids. This CDR3 is CASSSGTLRVDGYTF. The CDR3 bases are TGCGCCAGCAGCTCCGGGACACTCCGGGTCGATGGCTACACCTTC.

This clonotype was picked up a small number of times. The chain has TRBV29-1 and TRBJ2-1; TRBD2 agrees at 15 bases. V lost 1 base, J lost 2 bases, and 18 bases stayed unmatched. CDR1 is SQVTM, CDR2 ANQGSEA, per germline. This CDR3 region has 22 residues. As DNA, the CDR3 is TGCAGCGTTGAAGGAAATGATCTCCTTGGGACTAGCGGGAGGAACACCTACAATGAGCAGTTCTTC. It is translated as CSVEGNDLLGTSGRNTYNEQFF.

The chain carries TRBV4-2 and TRBJ2-5; unclear D gene. The CDR3 has 14 residues. Trimming left V 0 bases short and J 2 bases short, with 7 bases between. Germline V gene data show CDR1 as LGHNA and CDR2 as YNFKEQ. The CDR3 region has the DNA TGTGCCAGCAGCCAAGAACAGAAGCAAGAGACCCAGTACTTC. Translating gives CASSQEQKQETQYF.

V is TRBV12-3 or TRBV12-4 and J is TRBJ1-6; a possible D gene is TRBD1 (6 bases). CDR3 size: 18 residues. V lost 2 bases to trimming and J lost 0 bases, with 14 bases between them. This CDR3 reads CASSLLGQPNSYNSPLHF. The CDR3 DNA follows: TGTGCCAGCAGTTTATTAGGACAGCCCAACTCCTATAATTCACCCCTCCACTTT.

This clonotype was seen only a few times. The chain links TRBV3-1 to TRBJ2-1; D perhaps matches TRBD1 (6 bases). V was cut by 6 bases and J by 8 bases, with 11 bases left in between. Germline CDR1 reads LGHDT; CDR2 reads YNNKEL (reference sequence). The CDR3 extends over 12 amino acids. The CDR3 coding sequence is TGTGCCAGCAGTCGTGGGGGCTATGAGCAGTTCTTC. Translation gives CASSRGGYEQFF.

This clonotype showed up just a few times. This chain joins TRBV6-2 or TRBV6-3 and TRBJ2-7, with 8 bases identical to TRBD2. CDR1 and CDR2 (germline): MNHEY, SVGEGT. V lost 3 bases to trimming and J lost 2 bases; unmatched junction nucleotides: 9. The CDR3 is 16 amino acids. This CDR3 is CASSYAGRAGAYEQYF. CDR3 nucleotides: TGTGCCAGCAGTTATGCGGGGCGAGCGGGAGCCTACGAGCAGTACTTC.

The chain uses TRBV6-6 and TRBJ2-1; D perhaps matches TRBD2 (5 bases). Germline V gives CDR1 MNHNY, CDR2 SVGAGI (reference sequence). With 6 bases removed from V and 9 bases from J, the gap between germline ends came to 18 bases. This CDR3 contains 14 residues. CDR3 region: CASRRTGSNPEQFF. In nucleotides, the CDR3 is TGTGCCAGCAGGAGGACTGGGAGTAACCCTGAGCAGTTCTTC.

This rearrangement joins TRBV21-1 to TRBJ2-1. TRBV21-1 is reported as a pseudogene. CDR3 length: 9 amino acids. Here the CDR3 reads CASSRKQFF. CDR3 nucleotide sequence: TGTGCCAGCAGCAGAAAGCAGTTCTTC.

This rearrangement joins TRBV12-3 or TRBV12-4 to TRBJ1-2; 12 positions agree with TRBD1. The ends lost 2 bases at V and 4 bases at J; junction bases unmatched: 17. The CDR3 contains 20 residues. The CDR3 nucleotides read TGTGCCAGCAGTTTACTAGAGATCCCCCGGGACAGGGGGCGAAGCTATGGCTACACCTTC. Its translation is CASSLLEIPRDRGRSYGYTF.

The rearrangement joins TRBV18 to TRBJ2-3; 10 bases line up with TRBD2. Per the germline V gene, CDR1 is KGHSH and CDR2 is LQKENI. The trim removed 5 bases at V and 6 bases at J, leaving 14 bases unmatched. The CDR3 is 17 amino acids. The CDR3 nucleotides are TGTGCCAGCTCAGTAATGGGACTAGCGCTGAAAGCGGATACGCAGTATTTT. It translates to CASSVMGLALKADTQYF. The full variable domain, its missing parts supplied by reference TRBV18 and TRBJ2-3, is NAGVMQNPRHLVRRRGQEARLRCSPMKGHSHVYWYRQLPEEGLKFMVYLQKENIIDESGMPKERFSAEFPKEGPSILRIQQVVRGDSAAYFCASSVMGLALKADTQYFGPGTRLTVL.

The rearrangement uses TRBV5-1 and TRBJ2-3; 7 nucleotides match TRBD2. From germline, CDR1 is SGHRS and CDR2 YFSETQ. The ends lost 2 bases at V and 0 bases at J; junction bases unmatched: 9. The CDR3 sequence is 17 residues long. The CDR3 nucleotides read TGCGCCAGCAGCTTTCCCCGGGGAGCGGGGAGCACAGATACGCAGTATTTT. Its translation is CASSFPRGAGSTDTQYF.

The chain carries TRBV7-3 and TRBJ1-1, with TRBD1 identical over 8 bases. V trimming: 2 bases; J trimming: 4 bases; junction bases outside the gene matches: 12. Looked up from germline, CDR1 is SGHTA and CDR2 is FQGTGA. CDR3 length equals 17 residues. The CDR3 loop is CASSLRGTGRGGTEAFF. The CDR3 nucleotides are TGTGCCAGCAGCTTACGGGGGACAGGTCGGGGAGGCACTGAAGCTTTCTTT.